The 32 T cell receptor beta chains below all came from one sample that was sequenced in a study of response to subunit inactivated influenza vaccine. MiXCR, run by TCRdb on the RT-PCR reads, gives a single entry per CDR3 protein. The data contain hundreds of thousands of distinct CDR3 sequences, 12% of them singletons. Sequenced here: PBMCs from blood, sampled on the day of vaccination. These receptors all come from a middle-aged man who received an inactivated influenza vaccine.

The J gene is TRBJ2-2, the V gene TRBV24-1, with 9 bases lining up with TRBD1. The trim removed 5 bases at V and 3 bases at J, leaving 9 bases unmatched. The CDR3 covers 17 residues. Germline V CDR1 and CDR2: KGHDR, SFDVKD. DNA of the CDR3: TGTGCCACCAGTGCCCCTCCCGGGACAGGGCACACCGGGGAGCTGTTTTTT. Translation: CATSAPPGTGHTGELFF.

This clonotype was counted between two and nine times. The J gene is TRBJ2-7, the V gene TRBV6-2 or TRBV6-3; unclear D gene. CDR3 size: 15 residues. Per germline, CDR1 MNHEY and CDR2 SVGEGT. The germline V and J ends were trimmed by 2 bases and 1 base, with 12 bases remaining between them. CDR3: CASSYELVGSYEQYF. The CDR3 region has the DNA TGTGCCAGCAGTTACGAATTGGTGGGGTCCTACGAGCAGTACTTC.

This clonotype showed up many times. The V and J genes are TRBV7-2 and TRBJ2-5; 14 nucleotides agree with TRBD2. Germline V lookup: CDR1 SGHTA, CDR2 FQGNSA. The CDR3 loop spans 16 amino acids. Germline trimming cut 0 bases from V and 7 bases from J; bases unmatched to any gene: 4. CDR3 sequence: CASSLAPTSGGGTQYF. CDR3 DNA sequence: TGTGCCAGCAGCTTAGCGCCGACTAGCGGGGGGGGGACCCAGTACTTC.

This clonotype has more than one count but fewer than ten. CDR3 sequence: CSKHKNNEQFF. As DNA, the CDR3 is TGCAGTAAACACAAGAACAATGAGCAGTTCTTC. V gene TRBV20-1 combines with J gene TRBJ2-1; D remains ambiguous. V was trimmed by 8 bases and J by 5 bases, leaving 10 bases between them. CDR1 is DFQATT, CDR2 SNEGSKA, per germline (reference sequence). The CDR3 contains 11 residues.

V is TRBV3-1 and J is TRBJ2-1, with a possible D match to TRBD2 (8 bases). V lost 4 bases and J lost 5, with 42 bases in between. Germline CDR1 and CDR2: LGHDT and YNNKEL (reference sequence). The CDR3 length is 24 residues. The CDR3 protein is CASSPPTGYFQREFSVQNNNEQFF. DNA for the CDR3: TGTGCCAGCAGCCCCCCGACAGGGTACTTCCAGCGGGAGTTTTCCGTGCAAAATAACAATGAGCAGTTCTTC.

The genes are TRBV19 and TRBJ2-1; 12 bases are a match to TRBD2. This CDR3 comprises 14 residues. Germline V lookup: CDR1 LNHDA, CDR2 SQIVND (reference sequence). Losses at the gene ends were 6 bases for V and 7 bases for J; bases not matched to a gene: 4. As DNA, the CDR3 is TGTGCCAGTAGGGTGCTAGCGGGAGGGAATGAGCAGTTCTTC. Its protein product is CASRVLAGGNEQFF. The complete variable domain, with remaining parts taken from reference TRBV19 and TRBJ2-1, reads DGGITQSPKYLFRKEGQNVTLSCEQNLNHDAMYWYRQDPGQGLRLIYYSQIVNDFQKGDIAEGYSVSREKKESFPLTVTSAQKNPTAFYLCASRVLAGGNEQFFGPGTRLTVL.

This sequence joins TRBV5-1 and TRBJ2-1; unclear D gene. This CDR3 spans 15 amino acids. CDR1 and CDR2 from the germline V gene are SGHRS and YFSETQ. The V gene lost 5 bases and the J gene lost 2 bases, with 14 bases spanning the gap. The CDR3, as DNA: TGCGCCAGCAGTCCGCAAGAGGCCGCCTACAATGAGCAGTTCTTC. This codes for CASSPQEAAYNEQFF.

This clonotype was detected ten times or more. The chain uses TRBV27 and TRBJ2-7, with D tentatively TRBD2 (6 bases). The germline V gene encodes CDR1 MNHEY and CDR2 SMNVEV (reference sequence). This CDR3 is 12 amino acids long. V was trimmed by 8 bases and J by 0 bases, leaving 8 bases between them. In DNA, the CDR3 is TGTGCCAGCGGGGGGTTCTCCTACGAGCAGTACTTC. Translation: CASGGFSYEQYF.

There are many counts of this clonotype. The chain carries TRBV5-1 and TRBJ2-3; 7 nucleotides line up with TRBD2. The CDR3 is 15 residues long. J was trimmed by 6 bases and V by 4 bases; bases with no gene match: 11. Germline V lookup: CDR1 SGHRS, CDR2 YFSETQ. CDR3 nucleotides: TGCGCCAGCAGCACCGCCGGGACTACGATGGATACGCAGTATTTT. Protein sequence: CASSTAGTTMDTQYF.

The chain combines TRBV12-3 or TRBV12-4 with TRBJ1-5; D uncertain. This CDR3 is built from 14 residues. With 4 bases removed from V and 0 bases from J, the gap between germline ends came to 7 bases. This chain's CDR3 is CASSSLYSNQPQHF. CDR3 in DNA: TGTGCCAGCAGTTCCCTTTATAGCAATCAGCCCCAGCATTTT.

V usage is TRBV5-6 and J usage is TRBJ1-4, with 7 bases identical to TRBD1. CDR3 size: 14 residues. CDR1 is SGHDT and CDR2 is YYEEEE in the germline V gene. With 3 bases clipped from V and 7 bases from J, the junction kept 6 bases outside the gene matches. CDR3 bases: TGTGCCAGCAGCTACGGGACAGTCGCTGAAAAACTGTTTTTT. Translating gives CASSYGTVAEKLFF.

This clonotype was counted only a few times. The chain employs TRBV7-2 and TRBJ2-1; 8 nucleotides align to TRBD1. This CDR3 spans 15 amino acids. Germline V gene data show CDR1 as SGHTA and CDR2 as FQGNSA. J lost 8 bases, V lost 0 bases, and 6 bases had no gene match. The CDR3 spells CASSLATGVGDEQFF. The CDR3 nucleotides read TGTGCCAGCAGCTTAGCGACAGGGGTCGGCGATGAGCAGTTCTTC.

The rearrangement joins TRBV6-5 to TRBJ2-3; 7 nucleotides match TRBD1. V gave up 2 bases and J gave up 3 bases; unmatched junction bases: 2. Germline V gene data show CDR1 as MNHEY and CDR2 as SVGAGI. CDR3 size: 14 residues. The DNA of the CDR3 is TGTGCCAGCAGTTACAACAGGGGAACAGATACGCAGTATTTT. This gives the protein CASSYNRGTDTQYF.

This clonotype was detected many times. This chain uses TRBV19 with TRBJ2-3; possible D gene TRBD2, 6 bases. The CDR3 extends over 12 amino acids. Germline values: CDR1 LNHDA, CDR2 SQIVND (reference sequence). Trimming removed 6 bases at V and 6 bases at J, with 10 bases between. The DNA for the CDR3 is TGTGCCAGTAGCCAGACTAGGGATACGCAGTATTTT. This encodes CASSQTRDTQYF.

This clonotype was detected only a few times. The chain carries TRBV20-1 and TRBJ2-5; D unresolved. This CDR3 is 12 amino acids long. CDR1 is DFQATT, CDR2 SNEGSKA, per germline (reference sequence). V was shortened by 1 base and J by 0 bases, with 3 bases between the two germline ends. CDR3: CSARVNQETQYF. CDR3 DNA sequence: TGCAGTGCTAGAGTGAACCAAGAGACCCAGTACTTC.

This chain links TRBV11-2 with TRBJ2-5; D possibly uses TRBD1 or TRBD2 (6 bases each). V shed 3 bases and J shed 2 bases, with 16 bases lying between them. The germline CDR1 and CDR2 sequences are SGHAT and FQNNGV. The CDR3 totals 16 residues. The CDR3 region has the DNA TGTGCCAGCAGCTTGATACAGGGAGGCCTTCAAGAGACCCAGTACTTC. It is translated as CASSLIQGGLQETQYF.

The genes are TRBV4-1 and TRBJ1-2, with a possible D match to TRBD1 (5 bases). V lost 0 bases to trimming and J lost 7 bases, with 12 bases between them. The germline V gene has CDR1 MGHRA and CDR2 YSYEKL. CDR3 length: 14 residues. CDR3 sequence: CASSQDYVRAGYTF. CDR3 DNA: TGCGCCAGCAGCCAAGATTACGTCAGGGCTGGCTACACCTTC.

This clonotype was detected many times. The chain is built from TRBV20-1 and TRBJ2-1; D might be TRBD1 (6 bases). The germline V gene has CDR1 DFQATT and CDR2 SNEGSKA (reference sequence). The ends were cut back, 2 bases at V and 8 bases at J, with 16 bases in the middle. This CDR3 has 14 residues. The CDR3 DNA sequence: TGCAGTGCTAGAAGTAGGGGGTGGAACGATGAGCAGTTCTTC. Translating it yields CSARSRGWNDEQFF.

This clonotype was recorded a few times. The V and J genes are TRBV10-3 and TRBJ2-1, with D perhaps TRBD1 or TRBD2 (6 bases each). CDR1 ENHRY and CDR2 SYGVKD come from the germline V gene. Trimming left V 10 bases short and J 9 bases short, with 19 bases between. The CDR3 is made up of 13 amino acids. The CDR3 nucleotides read TGTGCCAACCGAGACACAGGGCGGGGTGAGCAGTTCTTC. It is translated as CANRDTGRGEQFF.

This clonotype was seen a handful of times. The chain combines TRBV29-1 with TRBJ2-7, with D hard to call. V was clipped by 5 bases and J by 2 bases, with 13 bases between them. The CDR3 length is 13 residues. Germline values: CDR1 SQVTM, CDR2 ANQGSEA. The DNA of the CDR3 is TGCAGCGTTCGCGAGAGCTTCACCTACGAGCAGTACTTC. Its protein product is CSVRESFTYEQYF.

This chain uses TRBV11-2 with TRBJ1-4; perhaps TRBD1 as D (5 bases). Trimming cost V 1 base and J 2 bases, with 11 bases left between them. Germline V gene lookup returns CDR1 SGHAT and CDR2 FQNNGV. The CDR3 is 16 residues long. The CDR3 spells CASSLGDSLTNEKLFF. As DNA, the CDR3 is TGTGCCAGCAGCTTAGGCGACAGTTTGACTAATGAAAAACTGTTTTTT.

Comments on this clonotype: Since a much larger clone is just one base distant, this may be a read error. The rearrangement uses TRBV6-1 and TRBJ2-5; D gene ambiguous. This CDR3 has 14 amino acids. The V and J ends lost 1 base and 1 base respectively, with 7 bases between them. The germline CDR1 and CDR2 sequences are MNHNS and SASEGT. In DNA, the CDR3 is TGTGCCAGCAGTGAAGACGGTTTCCAAGAGACCCAGTACTTC. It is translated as CASSEDGFQETQYF.

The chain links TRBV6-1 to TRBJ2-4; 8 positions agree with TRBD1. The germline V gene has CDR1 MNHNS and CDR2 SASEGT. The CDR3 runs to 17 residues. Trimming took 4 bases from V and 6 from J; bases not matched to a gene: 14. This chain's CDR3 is CASSVLGTGSSGNIQYF. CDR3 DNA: TGTGCCAGCAGTGTCCTCGGGACAGGTTCAAGTGGAAACATTCAGTACTTC.

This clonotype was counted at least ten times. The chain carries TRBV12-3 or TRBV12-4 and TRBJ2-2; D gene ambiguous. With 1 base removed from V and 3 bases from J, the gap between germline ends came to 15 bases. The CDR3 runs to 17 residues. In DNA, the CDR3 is TGTGCCAGCAGTTTAGTTTACACCCGAACGTACACCGGGGAGCTGTTTTTT. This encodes CASSLVYTRTYTGELFF.

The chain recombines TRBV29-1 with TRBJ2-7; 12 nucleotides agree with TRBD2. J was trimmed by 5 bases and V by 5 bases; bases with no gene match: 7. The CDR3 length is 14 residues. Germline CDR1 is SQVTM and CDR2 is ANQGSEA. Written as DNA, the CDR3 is TGCAGCGTTAGCCTGAGACTAGCGGGGGACGAGCAGTACTTC. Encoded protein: CSVSLRLAGDEQYF.

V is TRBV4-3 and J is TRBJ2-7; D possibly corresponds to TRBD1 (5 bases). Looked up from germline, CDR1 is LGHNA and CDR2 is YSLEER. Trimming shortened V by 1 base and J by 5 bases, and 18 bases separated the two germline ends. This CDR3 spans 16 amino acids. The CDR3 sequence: CASSQAGRQGPHEQYF. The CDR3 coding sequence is TGCGCCAGCAGCCAAGCCGGTAGGCAGGGTCCCCACGAGCAGTACTTC.

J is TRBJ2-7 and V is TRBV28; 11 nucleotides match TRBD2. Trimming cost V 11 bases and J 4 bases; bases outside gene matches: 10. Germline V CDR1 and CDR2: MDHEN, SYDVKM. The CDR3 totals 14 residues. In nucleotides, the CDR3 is TGTGCCTCCACCCGGGCTAGCGGGAGGTACGAGCAGTACTTC. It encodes CASTRASGRYEQYF.

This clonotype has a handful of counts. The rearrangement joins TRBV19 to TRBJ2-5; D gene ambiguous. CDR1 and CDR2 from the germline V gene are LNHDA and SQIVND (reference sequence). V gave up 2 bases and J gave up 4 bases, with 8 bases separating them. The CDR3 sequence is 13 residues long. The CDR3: CASSINRGETQYF. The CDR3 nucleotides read TGTGCCAGTAGTATAAATCGTGGAGAGACCCAGTACTTC.

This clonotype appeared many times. CDR3 residues: CSVRSAEANEKLFF. CDR3 bases: TGCAGCGTTAGGTCGGCAGAGGCTAATGAAAAACTGTTTTTT. This chain links TRBV29-1 with TRBJ1-4, with D uncertain. Germline V gives CDR1 SQVTM, CDR2 ANQGSEA. Trimming took off 5 bases at V and 3 bases at J, with 13 bases between the two ends. The CDR3 is 14 amino acids.

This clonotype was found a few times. The CDR3, as DNA: TGTGCCAGCAGTTACTCTTTCTTTAGCTCCTACAATGAGCAGTTCTTC. It specifies CASSYSFFSSYNEQFF. This sequence joins TRBV6-5 and TRBJ2-1; D uncertain. Trimming stripped 0 bases from V and 0 bases from J, with 9 bases between. Per germline, CDR1 MNHEY and CDR2 SVGAGI. The CDR3 runs to 16 residues.

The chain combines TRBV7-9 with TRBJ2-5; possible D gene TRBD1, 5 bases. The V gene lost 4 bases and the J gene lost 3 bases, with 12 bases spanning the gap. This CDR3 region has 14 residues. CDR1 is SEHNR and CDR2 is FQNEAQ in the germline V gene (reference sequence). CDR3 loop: CASSSQAQEETQYF. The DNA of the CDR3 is TGTGCCAGCAGCTCACAGGCCCAGGAAGAGACCCAGTACTTC.

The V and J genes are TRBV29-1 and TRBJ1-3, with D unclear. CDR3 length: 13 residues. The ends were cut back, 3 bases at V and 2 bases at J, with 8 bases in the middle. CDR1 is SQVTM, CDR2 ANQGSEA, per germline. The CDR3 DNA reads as TGCAGCGTTGACGTATGGGCTGGAAACACCATATATTTT. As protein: CSVDVWAGNTIYF.